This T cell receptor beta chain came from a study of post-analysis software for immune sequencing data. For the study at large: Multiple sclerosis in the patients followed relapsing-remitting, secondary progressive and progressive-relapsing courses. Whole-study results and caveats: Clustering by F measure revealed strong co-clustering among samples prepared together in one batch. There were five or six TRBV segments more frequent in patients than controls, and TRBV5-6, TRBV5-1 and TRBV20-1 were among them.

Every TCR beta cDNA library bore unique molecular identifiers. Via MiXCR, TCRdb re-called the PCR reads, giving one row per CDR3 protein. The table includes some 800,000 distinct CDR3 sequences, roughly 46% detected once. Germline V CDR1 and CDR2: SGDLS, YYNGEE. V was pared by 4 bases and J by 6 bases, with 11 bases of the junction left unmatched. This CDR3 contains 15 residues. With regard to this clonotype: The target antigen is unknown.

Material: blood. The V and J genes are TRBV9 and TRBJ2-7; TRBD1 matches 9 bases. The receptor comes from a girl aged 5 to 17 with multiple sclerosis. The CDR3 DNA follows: TGTGCCAGCAGCCACCAGGGACAGGGTCCAGGCGAGCAGTACTTC. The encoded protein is CASSHQGQGPGEQYF.